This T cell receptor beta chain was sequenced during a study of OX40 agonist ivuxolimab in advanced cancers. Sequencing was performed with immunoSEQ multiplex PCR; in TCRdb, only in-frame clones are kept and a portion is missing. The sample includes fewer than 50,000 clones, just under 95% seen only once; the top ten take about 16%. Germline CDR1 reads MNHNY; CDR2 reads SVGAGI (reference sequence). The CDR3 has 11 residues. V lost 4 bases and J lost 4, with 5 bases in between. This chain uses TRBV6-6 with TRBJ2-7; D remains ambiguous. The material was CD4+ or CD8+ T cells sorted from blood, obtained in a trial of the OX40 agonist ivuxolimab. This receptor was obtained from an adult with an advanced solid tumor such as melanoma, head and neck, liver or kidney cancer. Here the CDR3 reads CASSSRYEQYF. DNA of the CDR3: TGTGCCAGCAGTTCCCGTTACGAGCAGTACTTC.